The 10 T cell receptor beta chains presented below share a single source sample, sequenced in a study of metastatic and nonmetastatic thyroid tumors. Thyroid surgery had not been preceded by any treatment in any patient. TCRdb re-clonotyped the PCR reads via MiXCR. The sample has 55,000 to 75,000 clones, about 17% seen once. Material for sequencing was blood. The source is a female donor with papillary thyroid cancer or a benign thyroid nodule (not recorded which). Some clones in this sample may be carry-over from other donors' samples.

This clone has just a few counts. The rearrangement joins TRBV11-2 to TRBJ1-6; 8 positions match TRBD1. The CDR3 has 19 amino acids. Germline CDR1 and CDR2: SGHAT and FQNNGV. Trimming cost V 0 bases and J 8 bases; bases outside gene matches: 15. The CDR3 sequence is CASSLDSQGATTRDSPLHF. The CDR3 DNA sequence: TGTGCCAGCAGCTTAGATAGTCAGGGGGCGACCACTAGGGATTCACCCCTCCACTTT.

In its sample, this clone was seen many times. The CDR3 bases are TGCGCCAGCAGTACAGGGGTGGACACCGGGGAGCTGTTTTTT. This translates into CASSTGVDTGELFF. This chain connects TRBV10-2 to TRBJ2-2, with 7 bases matching TRBD1. Per germline, CDR1 WSHSY and CDR2 SAAADI. CDR3 length: 14 amino acids. With 5 bases clipped from V and 3 bases from J, the junction kept 3 bases outside the gene matches.

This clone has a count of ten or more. CDR3 nucleotide sequence: TGCGCCAGCAGTGCGGCCGGGACATCAGATACGCAGTATTTT. This sequence encodes CASSAAGTSDTQYF. This chain links TRBV10-2 with TRBJ2-3, with a tentative D call TRBD1 (6 bases). There are 14 residues in the CDR3. V was clipped by 4 bases and J by 4 bases, with 12 bases between them. CDR1 is WSHSY and CDR2 is SAAADI in the germline V gene.

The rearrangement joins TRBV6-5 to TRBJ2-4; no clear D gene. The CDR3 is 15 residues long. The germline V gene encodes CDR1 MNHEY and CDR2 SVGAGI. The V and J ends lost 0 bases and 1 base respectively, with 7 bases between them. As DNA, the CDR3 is TGTGCCAGCAGTTACTCGACTTGGGCCAAAAACATTCAGTACTTC. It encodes CASSYSTWAKNIQYF.

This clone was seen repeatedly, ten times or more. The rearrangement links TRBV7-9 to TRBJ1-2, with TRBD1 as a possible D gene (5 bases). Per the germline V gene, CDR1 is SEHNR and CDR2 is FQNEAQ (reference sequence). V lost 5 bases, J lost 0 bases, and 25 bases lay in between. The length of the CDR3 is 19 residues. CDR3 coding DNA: TGTGCCAGCAGCACTTCCTGGGGGGGACCGAAAATAACTAACTATGGCTACACCTTC. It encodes CASSTSWGGPKITNYGYTF.

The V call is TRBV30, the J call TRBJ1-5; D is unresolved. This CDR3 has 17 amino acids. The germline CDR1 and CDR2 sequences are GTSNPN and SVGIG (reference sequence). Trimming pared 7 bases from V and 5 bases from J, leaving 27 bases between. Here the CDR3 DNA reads TGTGCCTTAAACCCCGGTAGGGCCTTCGAGTGCCATCAGCCCCAGCATTTT. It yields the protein CALNPGRAFECHQPQHF. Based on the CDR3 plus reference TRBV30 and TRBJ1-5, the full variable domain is SQTIHQWPATLVQPVGSPLSLECTVEGTSNPNLYWYRQAAGRGLQLLFYSVGIGQISSEVPQNLSASRPQDRQFILSSKKLLLSDSGFYLCALNPGRAFECHQPQHFGDGTRLSIL.

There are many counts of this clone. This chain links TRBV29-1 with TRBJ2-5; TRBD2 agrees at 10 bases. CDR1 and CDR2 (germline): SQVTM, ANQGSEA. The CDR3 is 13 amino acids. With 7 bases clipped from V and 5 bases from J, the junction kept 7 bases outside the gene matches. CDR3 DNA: TGCAGCGGGGTAGCGGGAGGCTCGGAGACCCAGTACTTC. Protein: CSGVAGGSETQYF.

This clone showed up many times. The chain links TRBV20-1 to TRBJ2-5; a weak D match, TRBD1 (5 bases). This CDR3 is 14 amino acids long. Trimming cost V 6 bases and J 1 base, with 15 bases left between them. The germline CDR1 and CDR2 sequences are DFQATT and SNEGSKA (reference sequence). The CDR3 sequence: CSASQGTLQETQYF. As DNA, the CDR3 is TGCAGTGCGTCTCAGGGTACCCTCCAAGAGACCCAGTACTTC.

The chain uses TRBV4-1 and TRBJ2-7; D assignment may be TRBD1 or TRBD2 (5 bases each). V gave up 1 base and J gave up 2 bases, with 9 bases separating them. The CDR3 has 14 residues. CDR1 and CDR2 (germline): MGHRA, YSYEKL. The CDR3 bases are TGCGCCAGCAGCCAAGGGGGGATCCCCTACGAGCAGTACTTC. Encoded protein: CASSQGGIPYEQYF.

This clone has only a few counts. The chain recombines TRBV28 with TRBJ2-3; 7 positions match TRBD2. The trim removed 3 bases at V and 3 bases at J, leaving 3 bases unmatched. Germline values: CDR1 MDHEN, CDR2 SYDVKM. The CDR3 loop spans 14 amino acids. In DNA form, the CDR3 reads TGTGCCAGCAGTTTCTCGCGGGAGACAGATACGCAGTATTTT. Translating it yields CASSFSRETDTQYF.